A single sample gave rise to the 26 T cell receptor beta chains below, sequenced in a study of shared clonotypes between healthy human individuals. The method was immunoSEQ multiplex PCR; TCRdb's version includes in-frame clones alone and lacks a portion of them. The sample shows roughly 490,000 clones, 79% of them seen only once. The source material was PBMCs. These receptors originate from a woman aged 40 to 50 in good health. Some clones in this sample may be carry-over from other donors' samples.

The V gene is TRBV5-1, the J gene TRBJ2-3; possible D gene TRBD2, 5 bases. Trimming took 7 bases from V and 3 from J, leaving 18 bases between them. The CDR3 covers 15 residues. Germline V gene lookup returns CDR1 SGHRS and CDR2 YFSETQ. CDR3 DNA: TGCGCCAGCCTGATCTTCGGGAAGGAAACAGATACGCAGTATTTT. This sequence encodes CASLIFGKETDTQYF.

Only one count was recorded for this clone. This rearrangement joins TRBV28 to TRBJ1-2; possible D gene TRBD1, 5 bases. The CDR3 length is 14 residues. Germline V gene lookup returns CDR1 MDHEN and CDR2 SYDVKM. V lost 5 bases and J lost 5, with 15 bases in between. In DNA form, the CDR3 reads TGTGCCAGCAGTGTCGCCGGGACGGAATATGGCTACACCTTC. It is translated as CASSVAGTEYGYTF.

This chain uses TRBV23-1 with TRBJ1-1, with D unclear. TRBV23-1 falls under the ORF class, with uncertain function. Trimming removed 7 bases from V and 4 bases from J, with 7 bases in between. The CDR3 is made up of 11 amino acids. The CDR3 DNA reads TGCGCCAGCAATTGTCCCACTGAAGCTTTCTTT. Protein: CASNCPTEAFF.

The chain is built from TRBV5-4 and TRBJ1-1, with D possibly being TRBD1 (5 bases). The CDR3 loop spans 15 amino acids. Germline V lookup: CDR1 SGHNT, CDR2 YYREEE (reference sequence). The V gene lost 0 bases and the J gene lost 4 bases, with 13 bases spanning the gap. The CDR3 loop reads CASSLVGGVGTEAFF. CDR3 DNA sequence: TGTGCCAGCAGCTTGGTCGGGGGTGTAGGCACTGAAGCTTTCTTT.

The chain carries TRBV7-2 and TRBJ2-7; 7 nucleotides agree with TRBD2. This CDR3 region has 14 residues. Germline values: CDR1 SGHTA, CDR2 FQGNSA. Germline trimming cut 4 bases from V and 1 base from J; bases unmatched to any gene: 4. The CDR3 DNA reads as TGTGCCAGCAGCTCTTGGACTAGTTCCTACGAGCAGTACTTC. This sequence encodes CASSSWTSSYEQYF.

J is TRBJ2-7 and V is TRBV7-2; 12 nucleotides agree with TRBD2. The V and J ends lost 4 bases and 3 bases, in that order; junction bases with no gene match: 16. The CDR3 is made up of 19 amino acids. CDR1 and CDR2 (germline): SGHTA, FQGNSA. Here the CDR3 DNA reads TGTGCCAGCAGCTCCCCACAGGGGGGACTAGCGGGCGGGCACTACGAGCAGTACTTC. Translated: CASSSPQGGLAGGHYEQYF. The variable domain in full, with the rest retrieved from reference TRBV7-2 and TRBJ2-7, is GAGVSQSPSNKVTEKGKDVELRCDPISGHTALYWYRQSLGQGLEFLIYFQGNSAPDKSGLPSDRFSAERTGGSVSTLTIQRTQQEDSAVYLCASSSPQGGLAGGHYEQYFGPGTRLTVT.

The chain links TRBV6-5 to TRBJ1-1, with D uncertain. The V gene lost 2 bases and the J gene lost 1 base, with 14 bases spanning the gap. The CDR3 contains 16 residues. Looked up from germline, CDR1 is MNHEY and CDR2 is SVGAGI. The CDR3 nucleotides are TGTGCCAGCAGTTACCTGTCGCGAGGGAGGAACACTGAAGCTTTCTTT. Protein: CASSYLSRGRNTEAFF.

The chain carries TRBV27 and TRBJ2-7; TRBD1 might be the D (6 bases). Deletions cut 6 bases from V and 4 bases from J, with 19 bases between. This CDR3 region has 15 residues. Germline V gene sequence: CDR1 MNHEY, CDR2 SMNVEV (reference sequence). The chain's CDR3 is CASSSPLQGYYEQYF. DNA of the CDR3: TGTGCCAGCAGCTCGCCGCTACAGGGATATTACGAGCAGTACTTC.

The chain combines TRBV9 with TRBJ2-1; a weak D match, TRBD2 (5 bases). Germline V gives CDR1 SGDLS, CDR2 YYNGEE. Trimming stripped 0 bases from V and 2 bases from J, with 9 bases between. The CDR3 has 15 residues. The CDR3 sequence: CASSVVLAPYNEQFF. The CDR3 coding sequence is TGTGCCAGCAGCGTAGTTCTAGCCCCCTACAATGAGCAGTTCTTC.

As DNA, the CDR3 is TGCGCCAGCAGCTCAGCCGGGACAGGAGATACGCAGTATTTT. Amino acid sequence: CASSSAGTGDTQYF. V gene TRBV5-1 combines with J gene TRBJ2-3; 8 nucleotides align to TRBD1. Germline CDR1 and CDR2: SGHRS and YFSETQ. J was trimmed by 5 bases and V by 3 bases; bases with no gene match: 5. There are 14 residues in the CDR3.

This clone was observed a single time. The rearrangement links TRBV27 to TRBJ2-3; 13 nucleotides agree with TRBD2. V lost 3 bases, J lost 3 bases, and 24 bases stayed unmatched. CDR3 size: 23 residues. Germline V gives CDR1 MNHEY, CDR2 SMNVEV (reference sequence). CDR3 DNA: TGTGCCAGCAGTTTGGGACTAGCGGGATTAAAACTGAACCGTGGCGGGCAGACAGATACGCAGTATTTT. Translated: CASSLGLAGLKLNRGGQTDTQYF.

The V gene is TRBV2, the J gene TRBJ2-3; the D gene is possibly TRBD2 (6 bases). Germline values: CDR1 SNHLY, CDR2 FYNNEI. The CDR3 consists of 12 residues. V was pared by 7 bases and J by 4 bases, with 9 bases between. CDR3 sequence (DNA): TGTGCCAGCACCAGGGAGGCAGATACGCAGTATTTT. Translation gives CASTREADTQYF.

CDR3 in amino acids: CATSRERTGSGTQYF. The CDR3 DNA reads TGTGCCACCAGCAGAGAACGGACAGGGTCCGGGACCCAGTACTTC. The genes are TRBV15 and TRBJ2-5; 8 positions agree with TRBD1. Germline V lookup: CDR1 LNHNV, CDR2 YYDKDF (reference sequence). CDR3 length: 15 residues. V gave up 0 bases and J gave up 7 bases; unmatched junction bases: 7. Supplemented by reference TRBV15 and TRBJ2-5, the full variable domain reads DAMVIQNPRYQVTQFGKPVTLSCSQTLNHNVMYWYQQKSSQAPKLLFHYYDKDFNNEADTPDNFQSRRPNTSFCFLDIRSPGLGDTAMYLCATSRERTGSGTQYFGPGTRLLVL.

V is TRBV6-6 and J is TRBJ2-3; TRBD2 is a possible D gene (5 bases). There are 13 residues in the CDR3. Trimming removed 5 bases at V and 6 bases at J, with 12 bases between. Germline CDR1 and CDR2: MNHNY and SVGAGI (reference sequence). Here the CDR3 reads CASSQSTGDTQYF. The CDR3 DNA sequence: TGTGCCAGCAGTCAGTCTACGGGGGATACGCAGTATTTT.

This clone was found a few times. The rearrangement uses TRBV5-4 and TRBJ1-2; TRBD1 aligns across 8 bases. The germline CDR1 and CDR2 sequences are SGHNT and YYREEE (reference sequence). J lost 4 bases, V lost 2 bases, and 7 bases had no gene match. The CDR3 covers 15 residues. DNA of the CDR3: TGTGCCAGCAGCTTCCCTCAGGGGGCGGGCTATGGCTACACCTTC. Protein: CASSFPQGAGYGYTF.

The V gene is TRBV28, the J gene TRBJ1-3; unclear D gene. This CDR3 is 14 amino acids long. CDR1 is MDHEN and CDR2 is SYDVKM in the germline V gene. The V and J ends lost 7 bases and 0 bases respectively, with 10 bases between them. CDR3 region: CASNSRGSGNTIYF. In nucleotides, the CDR3 is TGTGCCAGCAACTCCCGGGGCTCTGGAAACACCATATATTTT.

The V call is TRBV7-8, the J call TRBJ1-5, with D uncertain. Germline lookup yields CDR1 SGHVS and CDR2 FQNEAQ. The CDR3 has 14 amino acids. Trimming stripped 2 bases from V and 7 bases from J, with 12 bases between. CDR3 in amino acids: CASSLSMEGQPQHF. The DNA for the CDR3 is TGTGCCAGCAGCTTATCTATGGAGGGACAGCCCCAGCATTTT. Variable domain in full (rest from reference TRBV7-8 and TRBJ1-5): GAGVSQSPRYKVAKRGQDVALRCDPISGHVSLFWYQQALGQGPEFLTYFQNEAQLDKSGLPSDRFFAERPEGSVSTLKIQRTQQEDSAVYLCASSLSMEGQPQHFGDGTRLSIL.

J is TRBJ2-1 and V is TRBV6-1; 10 bases agree with TRBD1. Trimming cost V 0 bases and J 6 bases; bases outside gene matches: 5. CDR3 size: 16 residues. The germline CDR1 and CDR2 sequences are MNHNS and SASEGT. CDR3 sequence: CASSEAQGQGSNEQFF. The CDR3 coding sequence is TGTGCCAGCAGTGAAGCGCAGGGACAGGGGAGCAATGAGCAGTTCTTC.

The DNA for the CDR3 is TGTGCCAGCAAAGAATGGCGGGAGGTTCCGGCCTACGAGCAGTACTTC. It codes for CASKEWREVPAYEQYF. The rearrangement uses TRBV6-4 and TRBJ2-7, with TRBD2 matching over 8 bases. The CDR3 extends over 16 amino acids. The V gene's germline CDR1 is MRHNA and CDR2 SNTAGT. V lost 7 bases and J lost 2; bases outside the gene matches: 13.

This clone was observed once. This chain links TRBV5-1 with TRBJ2-3; 10 nucleotides match TRBD2. This CDR3 has 19 amino acids. Germline lookup yields CDR1 SGHRS and CDR2 YFSETQ. V was pared by 0 bases and J by 0 bases, with 10 bases of the junction left unmatched. Here the CDR3 DNA reads TGCGCCAGCAGCTTGGATTGGACCCCGACTAGCGGGAGCACAGATACGCAGTATTTT. Translated: CASSLDWTPTSGSTDTQYF. The whole variable domain, filled in from reference TRBV5-1 and TRBJ2-3, reads KAGVTQTPRYLIKTRGQQVTLSCSPISGHRSVSWYQQTPGQGLQFLFEYFSETQRNKGNFPGRFSGRQFSNSRSEMNVSTLELGDSALYLCASSLDWTPTSGSTDTQYFGPGTRLTVL.

This chain connects TRBV21-1 to TRBJ2-5; TRBD1, the table's D call, lacks a check against the DNA. TRBV21-1 is a documented pseudogene. This CDR3 has 16 residues. CDR3 protein: CASSKGPRDKEETQYF. As DNA, the CDR3 is TGTGCCAGCAGCAAGGGGCCCCGGGACAAGGAAGAGACCCAGTACTTC.

V usage is TRBV6-1 and J usage is TRBJ1-5, with 10 bases fitting TRBD1. The CDR3 has 15 residues. The germline CDR1 and CDR2 sequences are MNHNS and SASEGT. With 8 bases clipped from V and 5 bases from J, the junction kept 9 bases outside the gene matches. The CDR3 coding sequence is TGTGCCAGCTTCGCGGGGACAGGGGCCCATCAGCCCCAGCATTTT. Its protein is CASFAGTGAHQPQHF.

This chain uses TRBV25-1 with TRBJ2-1, with TRBD1 matching 7 bases. Germline-derived CDR1 and CDR2 are MGHDK and SYGVNS. Trimming took 4 bases from V and 4 from J; bases not matched to a gene: 7. This CDR3 contains 15 residues. The CDR3 sequence: CASSGPSGQYNEQFF. CDR3 sequence (DNA): TGTGCCAGCAGTGGCCCCTCGGGACAGTACAATGAGCAGTTCTTC.

The chain carries TRBV5-5 and TRBJ1-2; maybe TRBD1 (5 bases). Germline CDR1 is SGHKS and CDR2 is YYEKEE (reference sequence). The ends were cut back, 0 bases at V and 0 bases at J, with 15 bases in the middle. The CDR3 is 17 residues long. The CDR3 bases are TGTGCCAGCAGCTTGGGGGGGTTCCCAACTACTAACTATGGCTACACCTTC. Translating it yields CASSLGGFPTTNYGYTF.

V usage is TRBV29-1 and J usage is TRBJ2-5; possibly TRBD2 for D (6 bases). The CDR3 totals 15 residues. Trimming pared 4 bases from V and 5 bases from J, leaving 20 bases between. From germline, CDR1 is SQVTM and CDR2 ANQGSEA. This chain's CDR3 is CSVAKLRRATETQYF. In DNA, the CDR3 is TGCAGCGTTGCCAAGCTGAGGAGGGCTACTGAGACCCAGTACTTC.

The chain uses TRBV5-6 and TRBJ2-7; possibly TRBD1 for D (6 bases). Germline-derived CDR1 and CDR2 are SGHDT and YYEEEE. Trimming took off 5 bases at V and 2 bases at J, with 20 bases between the two ends. This CDR3 has 16 amino acids. The DNA for the CDR3 is TGTGCCAGCAGGCATGAAACAGGGCTTGAGACCTACGAGCAGTACTTC. This codes for CASRHETGLETYEQYF.